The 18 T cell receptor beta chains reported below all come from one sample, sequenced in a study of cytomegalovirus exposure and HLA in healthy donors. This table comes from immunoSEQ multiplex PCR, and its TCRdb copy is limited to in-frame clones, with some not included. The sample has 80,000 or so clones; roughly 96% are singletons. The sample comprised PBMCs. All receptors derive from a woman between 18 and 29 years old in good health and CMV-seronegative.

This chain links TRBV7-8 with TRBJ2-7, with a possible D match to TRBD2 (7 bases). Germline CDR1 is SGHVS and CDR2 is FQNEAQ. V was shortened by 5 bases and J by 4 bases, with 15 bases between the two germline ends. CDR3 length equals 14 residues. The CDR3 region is CASSPMGGRYEQYF. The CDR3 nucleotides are TGTGCCAGCAGCCCTATGGGGGGGCGGTACGAGCAGTACTTC. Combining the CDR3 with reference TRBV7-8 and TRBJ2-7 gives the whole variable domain GAGVSQSPRYKVAKRGQDVALRCDPISGHVSLFWYQQALGQGPEFLTYFQNEAQLDKSGLPSDRFFAERPEGSVSTLKIQRTQQEDSAVYLCASSPMGGRYEQYFGPGTRLTVT.

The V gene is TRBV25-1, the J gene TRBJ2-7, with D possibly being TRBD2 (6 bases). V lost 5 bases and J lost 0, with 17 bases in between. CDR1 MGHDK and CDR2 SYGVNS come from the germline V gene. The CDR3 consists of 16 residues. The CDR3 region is CASSPRRSGSSYEQYF. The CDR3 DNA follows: TGTGCCAGCAGTCCCAGACGTTCCGGGAGCTCCTACGAGCAGTACTTC.

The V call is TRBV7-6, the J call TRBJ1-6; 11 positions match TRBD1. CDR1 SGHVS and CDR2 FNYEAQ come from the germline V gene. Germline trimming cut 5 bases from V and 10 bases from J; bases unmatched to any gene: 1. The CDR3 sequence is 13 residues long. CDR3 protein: CASSRDRGSPLHF. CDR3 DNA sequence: TGTGCCAGCAGCCGGGACAGGGGGTCACCCCTCCACTTT.

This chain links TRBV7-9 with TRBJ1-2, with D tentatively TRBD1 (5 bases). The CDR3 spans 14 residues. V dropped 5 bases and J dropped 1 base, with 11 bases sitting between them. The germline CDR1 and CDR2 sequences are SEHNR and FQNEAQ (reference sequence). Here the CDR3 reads CASSGGGLNYGYTF. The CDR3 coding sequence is TGTGCCAGCAGCGGGGGAGGCCTTAACTATGGCTACACCTTC.

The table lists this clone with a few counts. CDR3 nucleotides: TGTGCCAGCAGCTTAGTCATGACAGGGGGCTCCTACGAGCAGTACTTC. This sequence encodes CASSLVMTGGSYEQYF. This sequence joins TRBV13 and TRBJ2-7; TRBD1 matches at 9 bases. J gave up 0 bases and V 1 base, and 4 bases lay outside the gene matches. Germline CDR1 PRHDT, CDR2 FYEKMQ (reference sequence). The CDR3 is 16 residues long.

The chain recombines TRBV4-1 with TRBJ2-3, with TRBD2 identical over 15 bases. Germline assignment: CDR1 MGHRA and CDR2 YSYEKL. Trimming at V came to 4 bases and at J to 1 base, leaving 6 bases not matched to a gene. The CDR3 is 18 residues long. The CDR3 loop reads CASSPGLAGGLGTDTQYF. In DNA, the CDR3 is TGCGCCAGCAGCCCTGGACTAGCGGGGGGGCTGGGCACAGATACGCAGTATTTT.

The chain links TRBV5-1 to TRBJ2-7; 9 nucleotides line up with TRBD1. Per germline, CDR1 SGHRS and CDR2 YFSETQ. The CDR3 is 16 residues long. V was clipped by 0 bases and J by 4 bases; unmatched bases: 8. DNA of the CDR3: TGCGCCAGCAGCTTGGACTATACAGGGGGCAAATACGAGCAGTACTTC. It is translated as CASSLDYTGGKYEQYF.

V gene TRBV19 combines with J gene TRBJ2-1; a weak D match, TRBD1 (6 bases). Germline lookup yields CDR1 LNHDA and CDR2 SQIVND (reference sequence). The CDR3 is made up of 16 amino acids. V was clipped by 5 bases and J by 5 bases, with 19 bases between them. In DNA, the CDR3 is TGTGCCAGTAGTCAACTGGACAGAAGCGACCACAATGAGCAGTTCTTC. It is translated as CASSQLDRSDHNEQFF.

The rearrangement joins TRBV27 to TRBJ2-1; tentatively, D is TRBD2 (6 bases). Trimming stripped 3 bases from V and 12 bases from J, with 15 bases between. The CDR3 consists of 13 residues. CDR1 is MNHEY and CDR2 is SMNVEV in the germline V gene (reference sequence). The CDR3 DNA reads TGTGCCAGCAGTTTCGTCGGTTCCGGGGGGCAGTTCTTC. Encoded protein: CASSFVGSGGQFF.

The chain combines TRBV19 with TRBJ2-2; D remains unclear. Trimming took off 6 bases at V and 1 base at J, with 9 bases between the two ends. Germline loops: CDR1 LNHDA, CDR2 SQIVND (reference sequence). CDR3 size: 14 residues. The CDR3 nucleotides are TGTGCCAGTAGCCGAACAAGGAACACCGGGGAGCTGTTTTTT. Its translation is CASSRTRNTGELFF.

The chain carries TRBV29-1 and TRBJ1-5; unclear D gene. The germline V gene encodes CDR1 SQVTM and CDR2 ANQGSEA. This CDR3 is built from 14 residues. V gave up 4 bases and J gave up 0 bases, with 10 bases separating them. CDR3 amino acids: CSVVFGNSNQPQHF. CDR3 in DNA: TGCAGCGTTGTCTTTGGCAATAGCAATCAGCCCCAGCATTTT.

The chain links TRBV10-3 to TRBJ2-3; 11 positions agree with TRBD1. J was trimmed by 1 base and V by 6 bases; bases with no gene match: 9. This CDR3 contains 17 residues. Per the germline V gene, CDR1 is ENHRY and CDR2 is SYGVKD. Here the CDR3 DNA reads TGTGCCATCAGCCCCTTGGACAGGGGGCGCGGCACAGATACGCAGTATTTT. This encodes CAISPLDRGRGTDTQYF.

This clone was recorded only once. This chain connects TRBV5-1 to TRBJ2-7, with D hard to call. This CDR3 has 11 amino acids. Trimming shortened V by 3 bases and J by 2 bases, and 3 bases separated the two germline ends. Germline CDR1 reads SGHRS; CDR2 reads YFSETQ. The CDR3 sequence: CASSSTYEQYF. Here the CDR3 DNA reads TGCGCCAGCAGCTCCACCTACGAGCAGTACTTC.

CDR3 loop: CASSYSSSNTEAFF. In nucleotides, the CDR3 is TGTGCCAGCAGTTACTCGTCTTCGAACACTGAAGCTTTCTTT. The chain has TRBV6-5 and TRBJ1-1; D is unresolved. Germline CDR1 reads MNHEY; CDR2 reads SVGAGI. V shed 0 bases and J shed 1 base, with 6 bases lying between them. The CDR3 has 14 residues.

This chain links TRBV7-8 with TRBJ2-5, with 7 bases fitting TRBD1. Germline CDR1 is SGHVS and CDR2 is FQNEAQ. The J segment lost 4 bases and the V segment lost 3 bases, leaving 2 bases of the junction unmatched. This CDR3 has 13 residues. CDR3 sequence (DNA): TGTGCCAGCAGCTTCAACAGGGGAGAGACCCAGTACTTC. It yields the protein CASSFNRGETQYF.

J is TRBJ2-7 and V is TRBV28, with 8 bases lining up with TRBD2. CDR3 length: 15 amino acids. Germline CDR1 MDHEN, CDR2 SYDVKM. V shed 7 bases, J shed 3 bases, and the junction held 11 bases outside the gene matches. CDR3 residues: CASNRRALAGYEQYF. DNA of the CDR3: TGTGCCAGCAACCGGCGGGCTCTAGCGGGCTACGAGCAGTACTTC.

The DNA for the CDR3 is TGTGCCAGCAGCCCGTTCGCGGGAGGGGAGGACGAGCAGTACTTC. It codes for CASSPFAGGEDEQYF. The genes are TRBV7-2 and TRBJ2-7; 9 nucleotides agree with TRBD2. Trimming at V came to 5 bases and at J to 5 bases, leaving 10 bases not matched to a gene. The length of the CDR3 is 15 residues. Germline lookup yields CDR1 SGHTA and CDR2 FQGNSA.

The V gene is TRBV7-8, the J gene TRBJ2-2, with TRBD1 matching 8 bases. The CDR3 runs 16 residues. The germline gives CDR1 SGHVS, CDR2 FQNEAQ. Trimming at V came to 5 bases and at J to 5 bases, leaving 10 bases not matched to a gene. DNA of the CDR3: TGTGCCAGCAGCACCATCAGGGGGCGAGGGACCGGGGAGCTGTTTTTT. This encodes CASSTIRGRGTGELFF.